The clone carrying this TCR beta chain was counted at least ten times. What it binds is unknown. The data derive from a study of T cells after yellow fever vaccination. For the study at large: Low-cell-number fractions underwent preparation using SMART-Seq v4 Ultra Low Input. Findings and limits, study-wide: FACS-sorted repertoires could harbor abundant contaminating bulk-population clonotypes. Clonotype sharing between CD4 and CD8 compartments was small.

Production of TCR cDNA was by 5'RACE template switching, which also added a universal primer site and UMIs. TCRdb passed the 5' RACE reads through MiXCR, listing each CDR3 protein once. The sample holds roughly 120,000 distinct CDR3 sequences, about 6.8% seen once. CDR3 length: 17 amino acids. Trimming removed 0 bases at V and 4 bases at J, with 15 bases between. Germline CDR1 and CDR2: SGHTA and FQGNSA. The starting material was CD4+ T cells sorted from PBMCs, obtained more than 35 days after the first yellow fever vaccination. The sequence came from a man between 18 and 35 years old who received the YFV17D yellow fever vaccine. The rearrangement links TRBV7-2 to TRBJ2-2; maybe TRBD2 (7 bases). The chain's CDR3 is CASSLALGGPGTGELFF. Written as DNA, the CDR3 is TGTGCCAGCAGCTTAGCGCTCGGGGGGCCGGGCACCGGGGAGCTGTTTTTT.